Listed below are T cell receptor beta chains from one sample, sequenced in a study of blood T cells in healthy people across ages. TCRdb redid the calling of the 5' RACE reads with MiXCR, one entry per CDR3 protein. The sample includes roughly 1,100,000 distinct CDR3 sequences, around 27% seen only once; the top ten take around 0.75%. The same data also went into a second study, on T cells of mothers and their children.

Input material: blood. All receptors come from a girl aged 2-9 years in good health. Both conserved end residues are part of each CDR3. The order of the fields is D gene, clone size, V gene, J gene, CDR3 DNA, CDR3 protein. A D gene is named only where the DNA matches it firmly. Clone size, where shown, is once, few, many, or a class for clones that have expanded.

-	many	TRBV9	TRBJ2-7	TGTGCCAGCAGCGCAGGGGGGAATTCGGACTACGAGCAGTACTTC	CASSAGGNSDYEQYF
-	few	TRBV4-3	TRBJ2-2	TGCGCCAGCAGCCAAGGTGGACCCCGCCTGGCCGGGGAGCTGTTTTTT	CASSQGGPRLAGELFF
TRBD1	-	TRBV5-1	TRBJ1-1	TGCGCCAGCAGCTCGTCGACAGGGAGCACTGAAGCTTTCTTT	CASSSSTGSTEAFF
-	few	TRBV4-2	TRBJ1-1	TGTGCCAGCAGCCCTTCGTGGCAGGCCAACACTGAAGCTTTCTTT	CASSPSWQANTEAFF
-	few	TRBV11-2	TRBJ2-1	TGTGCCAGCAGCTTTTGGCGGGACCGCCCGTACAATGAGCAGTTCTTC	CASSFWRDRPYNEQFF
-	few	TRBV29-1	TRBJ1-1	TGCAGCGTTAGTCCTCTCCGGGGGACTGAAGCTTTCTTT	CSVSPLRGTEAFF
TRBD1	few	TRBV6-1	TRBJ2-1	TGTGCCAGCAGTGGGACAGGGGGCAACGGTGAGCAGTTCTTC	CASSGTGGNGEQFF
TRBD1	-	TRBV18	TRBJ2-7	TGTGCCAGTCGGCCGGGACAGGATTTTCGCGAGCAGTACTTC	CASRPGQDFREQYF
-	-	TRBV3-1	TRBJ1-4	TGTGCCAGCAGCTTCCGGGCCATCAATGAAAAACTGTTTTTT	CASSFRAINEKLFF
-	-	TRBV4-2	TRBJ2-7	TGTGCCAGCAGCCAAGTTGCGGGACTCCACTACGAGCAGTACTTC	CASSQVAGLHYEQYF
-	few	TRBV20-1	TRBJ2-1	TGCAGGCCCCTGGATAGCGAGAAGGATGAGCAGTTCTTC	CRPLDSEKDEQFF
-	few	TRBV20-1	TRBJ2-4	TGCAGTGGGAAAAAGGCCGTAGAGGGCATTCAGTACTTC	CSGKKAVEGIQYF
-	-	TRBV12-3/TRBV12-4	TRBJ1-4	TGTGCCAGCAGTTACCCTGATGCCCCAAATGAAAAACTGTTTTTT	CASSYPDAPNEKLFF
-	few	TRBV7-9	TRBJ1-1	TGTGCCAGCAGCTTAGGGGATCATCCAGGCCGCCCCCAAGCTTTCTTT	CASSLGDHPGRPQAFF
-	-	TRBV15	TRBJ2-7	TGTGCCACCAGCAACGGACAGTCCGGCTACGAGCAGTACTTC	CATSNGQSGYEQYF
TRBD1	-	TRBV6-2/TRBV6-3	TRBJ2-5	TGTGCCAGCAGTCGATACAGGGGGCGCCCGGAGACCCCGTACTTC	CASSRYRGRPETPYF
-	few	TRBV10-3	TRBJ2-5	TGCGCCATCCAAGGGACTTCCGAGACCCAGTACTTC	CAIQGTSETQYF
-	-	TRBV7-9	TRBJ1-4	TGTGCCAGCAGCTCCACGGTTGTAGATGAAAAACTGTTTTTT	CASSSTVVDEKLFF
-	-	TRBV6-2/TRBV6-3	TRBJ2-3	TGTGCCAGCACGGCCAGCAGGAGCACAGATACGCAGTACTTT	CASTASRSTDTQYF
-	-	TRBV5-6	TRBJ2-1	TGTGCCAGCAGCTTGATTACGGGGGAATCCTACAATGAGCAGTTCTTC	CASSLITGESYNEQFF
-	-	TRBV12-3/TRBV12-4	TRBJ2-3	TGTGCCAGCAGTTTAGGATCTCGGGGATGGGCGGATACGCAGTATTTT	CASSLGSRGWADTQYF
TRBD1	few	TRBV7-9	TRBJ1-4	TGTGCCAGCAGCTCATCAAACAGGGGTAATGAAAAACTGTTTTTT	CASSSSNRGNEKLFF
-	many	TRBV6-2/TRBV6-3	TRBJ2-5	TGTGCCAGCAGTTACCTGTACCAAGAGACCCAGTACTTC	CASSYLYQETQYF
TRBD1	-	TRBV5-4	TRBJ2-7	TGTGCCACGACCGACAGGGTGACCTACGAGCAGTACTTC	CATTDRVTYEQYF
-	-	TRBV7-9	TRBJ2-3	TGTGCCAGCAGCCCCCAGAGGGGAGGACCTAGCACAGATACGCAGTATTTT	CASSPQRGGPSTDTQYF
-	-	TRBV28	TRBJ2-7	TGTGCCAGCAGTTTCATCCACAGGGGAGGTTCCTACGAGCAGTACTTC	CASSFIHRGGSYEQYF
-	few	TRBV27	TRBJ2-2	TGTGCCAGCAGTTTGGGGGGTTCCACCGGGGAGCTGTTTTTT	CASSLGGSTGELFF
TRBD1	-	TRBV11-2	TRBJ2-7	TGTGCCAGCAGCTTCAACGCCCTTCCGGGACAGGTCCCTTCCTACGAGCAGTACTTC	CASSFNALPGQVPSYEQYF
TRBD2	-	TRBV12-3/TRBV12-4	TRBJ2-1	TGTGCCAGCAGTTTAACGGGGGGGGCGCCTGAGCAGTTCTTC	CASSLTGGAPEQFF
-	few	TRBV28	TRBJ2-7	TGTGCCAGCCATACACCTAGAGCCGGATTCTACGAGCAGTACTTC	CASHTPRAGFYEQYF
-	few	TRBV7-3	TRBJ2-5	TGTGCCAGCAGCCAAGGCGCGTACCAAGAGACCCAGTACTTC	CASSQGAYQETQYF
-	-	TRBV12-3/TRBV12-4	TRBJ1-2	TGTGCCAGCAGTTTAATGTCGATCAGGGTTCCTCTCTATGGCTACACCTTC	CASSLMSIRVPLYGYTF
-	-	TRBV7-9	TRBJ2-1	TGTGCCAGCAGCTTAACGGGAGAAGAGAGCTACAATGAGCAGTTCTTC	CASSLTGEESYNEQFF
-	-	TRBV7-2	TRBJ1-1	TGTGCCAGCAGCCCGACAGTCGATGCGGGTGAAGCTTTCTTT	CASSPTVDAGEAFF
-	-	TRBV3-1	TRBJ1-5	TGTGCCAGCAGTCGGACCCCCGATCAGCCCCAGCATTTT	CASSRTPDQPQHF
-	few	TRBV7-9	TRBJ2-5	TGTGCCAGCAGCTTTATCTCCGGGACGGGTCAAGAGACCCAGTACTTC	CASSFISGTGQETQYF
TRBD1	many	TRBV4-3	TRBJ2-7	TGCGCCAGCTCCTCCGACAGGGCCGAGCAGTACTTC	CASSSDRAEQYF
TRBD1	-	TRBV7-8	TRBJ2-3	TGTGCCAGCAGCCTGTATACCCAGGACAGGGATCCCACAGATACGCAGTATTTT	CASSLYTQDRDPTDTQYF
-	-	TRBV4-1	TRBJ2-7	TGCGCCAGCAGCCAGCTGGACTCGAACTACGAGCAGTACTTC	CASSQLDSNYEQYF
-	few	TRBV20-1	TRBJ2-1	TGCAGTGCTGTAACCGGGACCAATACCTACAATGAGCAGTTCTTC	CSAVTGTNTYNEQFF
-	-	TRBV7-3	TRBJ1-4	TGTGCCAGCAGCCCGGGACCGGATAGTGAAGAACTGTTTTTT	CASSPGPDSEELFF
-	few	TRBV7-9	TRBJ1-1	TGTGCCAGCAGCAGGGGCGGCAGCGTGAACACTGAAGCTTTCTTT	CASSRGGSVNTEAFF
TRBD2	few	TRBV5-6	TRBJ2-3	TGTGCCAGCAGCGTGTCCGGGACTAGCTGGACGGATACGCAGTATTTT	CASSVSGTSWTDTQYF
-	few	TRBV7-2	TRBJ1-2	TGTGCCAGCAGCCCAAACCTGGCCGGTGGCTACACCTTC	CASSPNLAGGYTF
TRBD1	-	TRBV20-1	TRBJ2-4	TGCAGTGCTGGGACAGGGTGGAACATTCAGTACTTC	CSAGTGWNIQYF
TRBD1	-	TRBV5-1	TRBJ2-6	TGCGCCAGCAGCTTGGAGGCAGGGGGTACTGGGGCCAACGTCCTGACTTTC	CASSLEAGGTGANVLTF
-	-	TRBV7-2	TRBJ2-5	TGTGCCAGCAGCCGGCCCTACTTACTCTCGGGGGAGACCCAGTACTTC	CASSRPYLLSGETQYF
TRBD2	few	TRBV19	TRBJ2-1	TGTGCCAGTACAATGTTTGGCGGGGGAGGCAATGAGCAGTTCTTC	CASTMFGGGGNEQFF
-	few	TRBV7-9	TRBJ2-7	TGTGCCAGCAGCTTAGTCCCTAGCAACGAGCAGTACTTC	CASSLVPSNEQYF
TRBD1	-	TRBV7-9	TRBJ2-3	TGTGCCAGCAGCTCGACAGGGGCCCTCACAGATACGCAGTATTTT	CASSSTGALTDTQYF
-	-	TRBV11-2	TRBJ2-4	TGTGCCAGCAGCTTAGACCTGGAGCTCGGCATTCAGTACTTC	CASSLDLELGIQYF
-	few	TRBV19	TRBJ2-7	TGTGCCAGTAGTCCGCGGGGCGGAAGCTCCTACGAGCAGTACTTC	CASSPRGGSSYEQYF
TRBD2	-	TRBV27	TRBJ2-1	TGTGCCAGCAGTTTAGGTGGCGGGGGGGCCAATGAGCAGTTCTTC	CASSLGGGGANEQFF
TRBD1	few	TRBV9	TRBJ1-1	TGTGCCAGCAGCGTAGTTGGGACAGGGGGCTTGAACATGAACACTGAAGCTTTCTTT	CASSVVGTGGLNMNTEAFF
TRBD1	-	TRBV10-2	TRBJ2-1	TGCGCCAGCAGCGGACAGGGGAAGACCAATGAGCAGTTCTTC	CASSGQGKTNEQFF
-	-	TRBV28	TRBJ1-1	TGTGCCAGCAGCTCCCCAGGGGTCAGGCGGACTGAAGCTTTCTTT	CASSSPGVRRTEAFF
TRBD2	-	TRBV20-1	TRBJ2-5	TGCAGTACCAGCGGGGGAGGAGAGACCCAGTACTTC	CSTSGGGETQYF
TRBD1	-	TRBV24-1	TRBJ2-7	TGTGCCGCCAGAATACATCGACAGGGTAGAAGAAGTTGCGAGCAGTACTTC	CAARIHRQGRRSCEQYF